Presented here are 6 T cell receptor beta chains from one specimen sequenced in a study of CD8 T cells in ankylosing spondylitis (dated by TCRdb to about 2017). The library was made by 5' RACE. The listed sequencing device is Illumina HiSeq 2500. TCRdb reprocessing: public reads trimmed at Q25 with fastp, clones called with MiXCR, in-frame beta chains kept. Rows merge per CDR3 protein into single entries with the most common DNA and genes. The table for this sample lists more than 150,000 distinct CDR3 sequences; over 15% of them were counted only once. Of the sample, 4.3% falls within the top ten clones. The sequencing sample was made of blood, either unsorted or a sorted T cell fraction (not recorded which). The receptors here all came from a male donor under 35 with ankylosing spondylitis or in good health (not recorded which). Donor details come from another sample of the same person, matched by shared clones.

This clonotype appeared a few times. J is TRBJ2-3 and V is TRBV27; a weak D match, TRBD2 (6 bases). Germline V CDR1 and CDR2: MNHEY, SMNVEV (reference sequence). Trimming stripped 5 bases from V and 3 bases from J, with 21 bases between. CDR3 length: 17 amino acids. CDR3 residues: CASSPSRRRGVTDTQYF. As DNA, the CDR3 is TGTGCCAGCAGTCCCTCCAGAAGGCGGGGAGTGACAGATACGCAGTATTTT.

This clonotype was found many times. J is TRBJ2-7 and V is TRBV5-1; D is uncertain. The germline V gene has CDR1 SGHRS and CDR2 YFSETQ. V lost 0 bases and J 2 bases, leaving 15 bases between the germline ends. The CDR3 totals 16 residues. This chain's CDR3 is CASSLAWRTATYEQYF. The CDR3 bases are TGCGCCAGCAGCTTGGCATGGAGAACAGCAACCTACGAGCAGTACTTC. Full variable domain (rest looked up from reference TRBV5-1 and TRBJ2-7): KAGVTQTPRYLIKTRGQQVTLSCSPISGHRSVSWYQQTPGQGLQFLFEYFSETQRNKGNFPGRFSGRQFSNSRSEMNVSTLELGDSALYLCASSLAWRTATYEQYFGPGTRLTVT.

This clonotype was seen repeatedly, ten times or more. The rearrangement links TRBV9 to TRBJ2-2; D is possibly TRBD1 (6 bases). This CDR3 contains 15 residues. Germline assignment: CDR1 SGDLS and CDR2 YYNGEE. V lost 3 bases to trimming and J lost 4 bases, with 13 bases between them. The CDR3, as DNA: TGTGCCAGCAGCGCACGTGCAGGGGCCACCGGGGAGCTGTTTTTT. This encodes CASSARAGATGELFF.

This clonotype was seen at least ten times. V usage is TRBV5-1 and J usage is TRBJ1-2, with 11 positions matching TRBD1. Germline loops: CDR1 SGHRS, CDR2 YFSETQ. The V and J ends lost 4 bases and 6 bases, in that order; junction bases with no gene match: 8. This CDR3 has 15 amino acids. Written as DNA, the CDR3 is TGCGCCAGCAGCCCCTGGGACAGGGGGTCGGATGGCTACACCTTC. It codes for CASSPWDRGSDGYTF. The full variable domain, in which reference TRBV5-1 and TRBJ1-2 provide the parts outside the CDR3, is KAGVTQTPRYLIKTRGQQVTLSCSPISGHRSVSWYQQTPGQGLQFLFEYFSETQRNKGNFPGRFSGRQFSNSRSEMNVSTLELGDSALYLCASSPWDRGSDGYTFGSGTRLTVV.

This clonotype has ten or more counts. CDR3 bases: TGCAGTGCTAGAGTCCGAGGGCCAGGGCCCAATCAGCCCCAGCATTTT. Translation gives CSARVRGPGPNQPQHF. V usage is TRBV20-1 and J usage is TRBJ1-5; D may be TRBD1 (5 bases). Germline lookup yields CDR1 DFQATT and CDR2 SNEGSKA (reference sequence). V shed 1 base and J shed 3 bases, with 16 bases lying between them. This CDR3 is built from 16 residues.

This clonotype was counted between two and nine times. This chain connects TRBV5-1 to TRBJ2-3; unclear D gene. V was trimmed by 1 base and J by 2 bases, leaving 8 bases between them. This CDR3 has 14 amino acids. The germline V gene encodes CDR1 SGHRS and CDR2 YFSETQ. Here the CDR3 reads CASSLTRYTDTQYF. The DNA of the CDR3 is TGCGCCAGCAGCTTGACACGGTACACAGATACGCAGTATTTT.